This T cell receptor (beta chain) was found in a study of blood T cell repertoires in COVID-19. About the study: T cells, B-cell-depleted T cells, or PBMCs supplied cDNA or gDNA.

In the authors' methods: Reference gene primer amplification yielded estimated nucleated cell counts. This table comes from immunoSEQ multiplex PCR, and its TCRdb copy is limited to in-frame clones, with some not included. Clone size and the V and J calls come from that table; the DNA yielded D and trimming. Altogether tens of thousands of clones are present, roughly 95% being singletons, with the ten largest covering about 4.7%. This receptor was taken from a human donor with active COVID-19. The donor label of this sample is uncertain. Specimen: peripheral blood.

CDR3 amino acids: CAISETGRNYGYTF. The CDR3 nucleotides are TGTGCCATCAGTGAGACAGGGAGAAACTATGGCTACACCTTC. The chain has TRBV10-3 and TRBJ1-2; TRBD1 might be the D (6 bases). Trimming pared 2 bases from V and 2 bases from J, leaving 9 bases between. Germline V CDR1 and CDR2: ENHRY, SYGVKD. This CDR3 has 14 amino acids.